The 21 T cell receptor beta chains presented below share a single source sample, sequenced in a study of yellow fever vaccine responses in identical twins. A single record per CDR3 protein comes from TCRdb applying MiXCR to the RT-PCR reads. This sample has some 1,000 distinct CDR3 sequences, with around 83% found just once. The specimen comprised T cells from blood (PBMCs), unsorted or a sorted subset (not recorded which), sampled before or after yellow fever vaccination (not recorded which). These receptors came from a female donor who received the yellow fever vaccine.

The genes are TRBV4-3 and TRBJ1-2; D gene ambiguous. Deletions cut 0 bases from V and 4 bases from J, with 15 bases between. The CDR3 is 16 residues long. Germline V gene sequence: CDR1 LGHNA, CDR2 YSLEER. CDR3 DNA: TGCGCCAGCAGCCAAGATTACGCGGGAGGAGGCTATGGCTACACCTTC. Protein: CASSQDYAGGGYGYTF.

The chain joins TRBV13 to TRBJ1-1; maybe TRBD1 (5 bases). Germline CDR1 is PRHDT and CDR2 is FYEKMQ (reference sequence). This CDR3 comprises 15 residues. V gave up 7 bases and J gave up 1 base, with 16 bases separating them. In nucleotides, the CDR3 is TGTGCCAGCACCTCATCGGGTCAGGGGAACACTGAAGCTTTCTTT. Amino acid sequence: CASTSSGQGNTEAFF.

This sequence joins TRBV4-1 and TRBJ2-7; 7 bases match TRBD1. The V gene end was trimmed by 4 bases and the J gene end by 0 bases; junction bases not matched to a gene: 3. The CDR3 has 14 amino acids. Germline assignment: CDR1 MGHRA and CDR2 YSYEKL. DNA of the CDR3: TGCGCCAGCAGCCTCCGGGACAGCTCCTACGAGCAGTACTTC. Amino acid sequence: CASSLRDSSYEQYF.

The V and J genes are TRBV6-1 and TRBJ2-7; TRBD1 might be the D (6 bases). The germline V gene has CDR1 MNHNS and CDR2 SASEGT. V was cut by 5 bases and J by 1 base, with 15 bases left in between. The CDR3 loop spans 15 amino acids. The CDR3 here is CASSLGQPTSYEQYF. For the CDR3, the DNA is TGTGCCAGCAGTCTCGGACAGCCTACTTCCTACGAGCAGTACTTC.

This clonotype was detected once. This chain links TRBV15 with TRBJ2-7, with D perhaps assigned TRBD1 or TRBD2 (6 bases each). The germline CDR1 and CDR2 sequences are LNHNV and YYDKDF (reference sequence). The CDR3 length is 14 residues. With 0 bases removed from V and 5 bases from J, the gap between germline ends came to 11 bases. The CDR3 region is CATSREEGGHEQYF. CDR3 sequence (DNA): TGTGCCACCAGCAGAGAGGAGGGGGGCCACGAGCAGTACTTC.

The chain carries TRBV11-2 and TRBJ2-1; the D gene is possibly TRBD2 (6 bases). CDR1 SGHAT and CDR2 FQNNGV come from the germline V gene. V lost 5 bases to trimming and J lost 2 bases, with 16 bases between them. The CDR3 runs 16 residues. The DNA for the CDR3 is TGTGCCAGCAGCAACCCTCCCCGCGGGACCTACAATGAGCAGTTCTTC. Its protein product is CASSNPPRGTYNEQFF.

This clonotype was seen a few times. The chain couples TRBV4-1 to TRBJ1-5; TRBD1 might be the D (5 bases). V dropped 1 base and J dropped 4 bases, with 5 bases sitting between them. This CDR3 comprises 13 residues. Looked up from germline, CDR1 is MGHRA and CDR2 is YSYEKL. As DNA, the CDR3 is TGCGCCAGCAGCCAAGGGGGGAATCAGCCCCAGCATTTT. It yields the protein CASSQGGNQPQHF.

V and J are TRBV11-2 and TRBJ2-3, with D hard to call. Germline V gene sequence: CDR1 SGHAT, CDR2 FQNNGV. V lost 5 bases and J 9 bases, leaving 12 bases between the germline ends. There are 12 residues in the CDR3. The DNA for the CDR3 is TGTGCCAGCAGCCCCCCGGGTGGCACGCAGTATTTT. Protein: CASSPPGGTQYF.

In its sample, this clonotype was seen a few times. This sequence joins TRBV11-3 and TRBJ2-1; D may be TRBD1 (5 bases). CDR1 SGHNT and CDR2 YENEEA come from the germline V gene. The CDR3 spans 12 residues. V lost 6 bases and J lost 9, with 12 bases in between. The CDR3, as DNA: TGTGCCAGCAGTAACCAGGGTCGTGAGCAGTTCTTC. Translating it yields CASSNQGREQFF.

This sequence joins TRBV29-1 and TRBJ2-7; D unresolved. Trimming removed 4 bases from V and 0 bases from J, with 13 bases in between. CDR3 length: 14 amino acids. Germline CDR1 reads SQVTM; CDR2 reads ANQGSEA. The CDR3, as DNA: TGCAGCGTTGGGTCAGCCGGAAGCTCCTACGAGCAGTACTTC. Translated: CSVGSAGSSYEQYF.

V is TRBV29-1 and J is TRBJ2-5; the match to TRBD2 covers 10 bases. The CDR3 loop spans 18 amino acids. V dropped 6 bases and J dropped 3; count of bases not matched to a gene: 19. The germline CDR1 and CDR2 sequences are SQVTM and ANQGSEA. The CDR3 coding sequence is TGCAGCGTCACTCCAGCCTCTCTAGCGGGAGAGTGGGAAGAGACCCAGTACTTC. This sequence encodes CSVTPASLAGEWEETQYF.

The gene calls are TRBV4-3 and TRBJ2-1; D is unresolved. Germline V gene lookup returns CDR1 LGHNA and CDR2 YSLEER. The ends were cut back, 4 bases at V and 8 bases at J, with 15 bases in the middle. CDR3 length equals 14 residues. The DNA for the CDR3 is TGCGCCAGCAGCCGCTTTGGGCTAGTCGATGAGCAGTTCTTC. This sequence encodes CASSRFGLVDEQFF.

The V call is TRBV11-1, the J call TRBJ2-2; 9 bases map to TRBD1. This CDR3 is built from 14 residues. Germline V gene sequence: CDR1 SGHAT, CDR2 FQDESV (reference sequence). The V segment lost 5 bases and the J segment 6 bases; nucleotides outside the gene matches: 4. The CDR3 DNA follows: TGTGCCAGCAGCACGGACAGGGGCGCCGGGGAGCTGTTTTTT. Protein product: CASSTDRGAGELFF.

This chain connects TRBV15 to TRBJ2-3; no reliable D call. The CDR3 totals 14 residues. In germline, CDR1 is LNHNV, CDR2 YYDKDF (reference sequence). V dropped 1 base and J dropped 7 bases, with 12 bases sitting between them. CDR3 in DNA: TGTGCCACCAGCAGAGGCCCGGCGGAGAATACGCAGTATTTT. Translating gives CATSRGPAENTQYF.

This clonotype has a single count. The rearrangement links TRBV4-1 to TRBJ1-1; no reliable D call. Looked up from germline, CDR1 is MGHRA and CDR2 is YSYEKL. Trimming left V 0 bases short and J 1 base short, with 9 bases between. The length of the CDR3 is 15 residues. CDR3 protein: CASSQESSWNTEAFF. CDR3 in DNA: TGCGCCAGCAGCCAAGAATCATCCTGGAACACTGAAGCTTTCTTT.

The chain joins TRBV9 to TRBJ2-3; 9 nucleotides agree with TRBD1. This CDR3 is 17 amino acids long. From germline, CDR1 is SGDLS and CDR2 YYNGEE. J was trimmed by 3 bases and V by 0 bases; bases with no gene match: 8. CDR3 coding DNA: TGTGCCAGCAGCGTAGGCCGACACAGGGGGCGGACAGATACGCAGTATTTT. Translated: CASSVGRHRGRTDTQYF.

V is TRBV7-1 and J is TRBJ2-5, with 13 bases lining up with TRBD2. TRBV7-1 is placed among ORFs of uncertain function. V gave up 3 bases and J gave up 0 bases; unmatched junction bases: 1. CDR3 length: 16 amino acids. The CDR3 protein is CASSSTSGGYQETQYF. The CDR3 nucleotides read TGTGCCAGCAGCTCGACTAGCGGGGGGTACCAAGAGACCCAGTACTTC.

This chain joins TRBV10-1 and TRBJ1-1, with D unclear. V was shortened by 11 bases and J by 7 bases, with 11 bases between the two germline ends. The germline gives CDR1 WNHNN, CDR2 SYGVQD (reference sequence). CDR3 length: 10 amino acids. The CDR3 DNA reads as TGCGCCGCGGAGGAGCTTGAAGCTTTCTTT. It encodes CAAEELEAFF.

V and J are TRBV11-1 and TRBJ2-7; weak D call: TRBD1 (6 bases). The germline V gene has CDR1 SGHAT and CDR2 FQDESV (reference sequence). Trimming took off 8 bases at V and 0 bases at J, with 14 bases between the two ends. The CDR3 length is 14 residues. This CDR3 is CASSDSLSSYEQYF. The CDR3 coding sequence is TGTGCCAGCTCGGACAGCCTGAGCTCCTACGAGCAGTACTTC.

Details on this clonotype: The junction departs from the called germline gene at one end, perhaps through a read error. V is TRBV6-5 and J is TRBJ1-1; 8 positions match TRBD1. Germline loops: CDR1 MNHEY, CDR2 SVGAGI. This CDR3 has 15 amino acids. CDR3: CAISYGQGANTEAFF. In DNA, the CDR3 is TGTGCCATCAGTTACGGACAGGGTGCGAACACTGAAGCTTTCTTT.

The genes are TRBV11-1 and TRBJ2-3, with D maybe TRBD2 (5 bases). This CDR3 comprises 11 residues. Germline V CDR1 and CDR2: SGHAT, FQDESV (reference sequence). V was clipped by 4 bases and J by 10 bases, with 9 bases between them. The CDR3 loop reads CASSSGSAQYF. The CDR3 DNA is TGTGCCAGCAGCTCGGGATCGGCGCAGTATTTT.